This T cell receptor beta chain was captured by sequencing in a study of T cells in Graves' hyperthyroidism and ophthalmopathy. The CDR3 regions of TCR beta were amplified from RNA transcripts. Primed by the HTBI set, a first-round RT-PCR was run on the TCR CDR3. TCRdb fed the multiplex PCR reads into MiXCR, producing one record per CDR3 protein. The sample records a few hundred thousand distinct CDR3 sequences, approximately 14% being singletons. Germline V gene data show CDR1 as DFQATT and CDR2 as SNEGSKA (reference sequence). Trimming removed 0 bases from V and 5 bases from J; junction bases left unmatched: 7. This CDR3 comprises 15 residues.

The source of this sequence is a woman in her 30s with Graves' hyperthyroidism. The V gene is TRBV20-1, the J gene TRBJ2-7, with 10 bases matching TRBD2. Sequencing input: blood. The CDR3 DNA is TGCAGTGCTAGAGATCCGGCTAGCGGGAGTAACGAGCAGTACTTC. Encoded protein: CSARDPASGSNEQYF.